Presented here are 32 T cell receptor beta chains from one specimen sequenced in a study of blood T cell repertoires in COVID-19. Profiled with immunoSEQ multiplex PCR; TCRdb holds only in-frame clones, not every one. Among approximately 94,000 clones listed, 85% to 90% were seen once. The sequenced material came from peripheral blood. The receptors here all came from a woman in her seventies with acute or convalescent COVID-19.

V gene TRBV28 combines with J gene TRBJ1-1; 7 positions match TRBD1. This CDR3 is built from 16 residues. CDR1 and CDR2 (germline): MDHEN, SYDVKM. Trimming at V came to 5 bases and at J to 4 bases, leaving 13 bases not matched to a gene. DNA of the CDR3: TGTGCCAGCAGTCCCCGGACAGGTCTTTACAGCACTGAAGCTTTCTTT. As protein: CASSPRTGLYSTEAFF.

This rearrangement joins TRBV6-5 to TRBJ2-1, with D possibly matching TRBD2 (6 bases). The CDR3 contains 14 residues. Trimming shortened V by 6 bases and J by 3 bases, and 12 bases separated the two germline ends. Germline CDR1 reads MNHEY; CDR2 reads SVGAGI. CDR3 DNA sequence: TGTGCCAGCAGGGGGGGAGTATTCTACAATGAGCAGTTCTTC. Protein: CASRGGVFYNEQFF.

The V gene is TRBV5-4, the J gene TRBJ2-7, with 7 bases aligning to TRBD1. Germline values: CDR1 SGHNT, CDR2 YYREEE (reference sequence). The CDR3 runs to 14 residues. With 5 bases clipped from V and 5 bases from J, the junction kept 10 bases outside the gene matches. CDR3 nucleotides: TGTGCCAGCAGGTCAGACAGGGATTTCCACGAGCAGTACTTC. This gives the protein CASRSDRDFHEQYF.

This sequence joins TRBV18 and TRBJ1-3; maybe TRBD1 (6 bases). The CDR3 totals 15 residues. V lost 6 bases and J 2 bases, leaving 14 bases between the germline ends. From germline, CDR1 is KGHSH and CDR2 LQKENI. CDR3 in DNA: TGTGCCAGCTCCGCCCAGGGGATTACTGGAAACACCATATATTTT. The encoded protein is CASSAQGITGNTIYF.

The chain combines TRBV5-4 with TRBJ1-3; D unresolved. V lost 9 bases, J lost 3 bases, and 13 bases lay in between. The germline V gene has CDR1 SGHNT and CDR2 YYREEE (reference sequence). The CDR3 covers 13 residues. The CDR3 region has the DNA TGTGCCACCCAAGCCCATGGTGGAAACACCATATATTTT. Amino acids: CATQAHGGNTIYF.

This chain joins TRBV14 and TRBJ1-1; TRBD1 aligns across 9 bases. CDR1 and CDR2 (germline): SGHDN, FVKESK. J lost 6 bases, V lost 2 bases, and 7 bases had no gene match. This CDR3 has 15 amino acids. The DNA of the CDR3 is TGTGCCAGCAGCCAAACCGGGACAGGGTTCTCTGAAGCTTTCTTT. Its translation: CASSQTGTGFSEAFF.

The gene calls are TRBV6-5 and TRBJ2-7; 8 nucleotides agree with TRBD1. The CDR3 contains 13 residues. The V and J ends lost 4 bases and 6 bases, in that order; junction bases with no gene match: 5. The germline V gene encodes CDR1 MNHEY and CDR2 SVGAGI. The DNA for the CDR3 is TGTGCCAGCAGTTCTGGACAGGGTTTCGAGCAGTACTTC. This encodes CASSSGQGFEQYF.

This clone is a singleton in its sample. V and J are TRBV10-3 and TRBJ2-2, with 9 positions matching TRBD1. From germline, CDR1 is ENHRY and CDR2 SYGVKD. V was clipped by 6 bases and J by 5 bases; unmatched bases: 10. The CDR3 has 16 residues. The CDR3 DNA reads as TGTGCCATCAGAGAAGGACAGGGGATAAGGACCGGGGAGCTGTTTTTT. This encodes CAIREGQGIRTGELFF.

V gene TRBV3-1 (or the pseudogene TRBV3-2) combines with J gene TRBJ1-1; D perhaps matches TRBD1 (5 bases). V shed 0 bases and J shed 6 bases, with 11 bases lying between them. The CDR3 contains 14 residues. The germline V gene encodes CDR1 LGHDT and CDR2 YNNKEL (reference sequence). CDR3 in amino acids: CASSQDLRQSEAFF. The CDR3 DNA follows: TGTGCCAGCAGCCAAGATCTACGACAGTCTGAAGCTTTCTTT.

This clone appeared a single time. The V call is TRBV7-8, the J call TRBJ2-1; 10 bases match TRBD2. The CDR3 is made up of 15 amino acids. CDR1 is SGHVS and CDR2 is FQNEAQ in the germline V gene. Germline trimming cut 2 bases from V and 7 bases from J; bases unmatched to any gene: 5. The CDR3: CASSLSLAGVNEQFF. DNA for the CDR3: TGTGCCAGCAGCTTATCTCTAGCGGGAGTAAATGAGCAGTTCTTC.

This clone was observed a handful of times. The gene calls are TRBV9 and TRBJ1-2; TRBD1 aligns across 10 bases. Germline V gene data show CDR1 as SGDLS and CDR2 as YYNGEE. Germline trimming cut 3 bases from V and 4 bases from J; bases unmatched to any gene: 9. This CDR3 region has 16 residues. The CDR3 DNA follows: TGTGCCAGCAGCGCAACAGACAGGGGGCTCGTCTATGGCTACACCTTC. It codes for CASSATDRGLVYGYTF.

CDR3 sequence reads: CASRTNTGELFF. CDR3 in DNA: TGTGCCAGTAGAACGAACACCGGGGAGCTGTTTTTT. This chain links TRBV9 with TRBJ2-2, with unresolved D. CDR1 is SGDLS, CDR2 YYNGEE, per germline. This CDR3 comprises 12 residues. V lost 8 bases and J lost 0, with 5 bases in between.

Here the CDR3 DNA reads TGTGCCAGCTCACCAGACAGGATTAACACCGGGGAGCTGTTTTTT. Protein product: CASSPDRINTGELFF. The chain joins TRBV18 to TRBJ2-2; D may be TRBD1 (6 bases). Germline-derived CDR1 and CDR2 are KGHSH and LQKENI. Trimming stripped 2 bases from V and 2 bases from J, with 9 bases between. The CDR3 is 15 residues long.

The CDR3: CASSLEGTGTNQPQHF. The CDR3 DNA follows: TGTGCCAGCAGCTTAGAGGGGACAGGGACCAATCAGCCCCAGCATTTT. V and J are TRBV11-2 and TRBJ1-5; 9 bases map to TRBD1. The V gene's germline CDR1 is SGHAT and CDR2 FQNNGV. The V segment lost 0 bases and the J segment 3 bases; nucleotides outside the gene matches: 3. This CDR3 is built from 16 residues.

The chain carries TRBV27 and TRBJ2-7; maybe TRBD1 (6 bases). Per germline, CDR1 MNHEY and CDR2 SMNVEV (reference sequence). The germline V and J ends were trimmed by 0 bases and 6 bases, with 21 bases remaining between them. The CDR3 is 17 residues long. The CDR3 DNA is TGTGCCAGCAGTTTATCCAGAAAACAGGGCCCCCTTTCCGAGCAGTACTTC. Encoded protein: CASSLSRKQGPLSEQYF.

The chain links TRBV2 to TRBJ2-5, with D possibly being TRBD2 (6 bases). The CDR3 is made up of 14 amino acids. The germline gives CDR1 SNHLY, CDR2 FYNNEI. The germline V and J ends were trimmed by 4 bases and 0 bases, with 9 bases remaining between them. CDR3 residues: CASSVTSNQETQYF. The CDR3 DNA is TGTGCCAGCAGTGTAACTAGCAACCAAGAGACCCAGTACTTC.

The chain employs TRBV18 and TRBJ2-1; TRBD1 aligns across 7 bases. The trim removed 1 base at V and 6 bases at J, leaving 9 bases unmatched. Germline V gene data show CDR1 as KGHSH and CDR2 as LQKENI. This CDR3 spans 16 amino acids. For the CDR3, the DNA is TGTGCCAGCTCACCACGAGGTGGGACAGTCCCCAATGAGCAGTTCTTC. Translated: CASSPRGGTVPNEQFF.

The chain uses TRBV7-9 and TRBJ1-3; 7 bases map to TRBD1. The CDR3 has 15 amino acids. Germline V gene data show CDR1 as SEHNR and CDR2 as FQNEAQ (reference sequence). The trim removed 5 bases at V and 3 bases at J, leaving 7 bases unmatched. CDR3 region: CASSPGRGVGNTIYF. CDR3 nucleotides: TGTGCCAGCAGCCCCGGCAGGGGGGTTGGAAACACCATATATTTT. Filled out from reference TRBV7-9 and TRBJ1-3, the complete variable domain reads DTGVSQNPRHKITKRGQNVTFRCDPISEHNRLYWYRQTLGQGPEFLTYFQNEAQLEKSRLLSDRFSAERPKGSFSTLEIQRTEQGDSAMYLCASSPGRGVGNTIYFGEGSWLTVV.

The chain recombines TRBV10-3 with TRBJ2-1, with D unclear. Per the germline V gene, CDR1 is ENHRY and CDR2 is SYGVKD. Trimming took off 10 bases at V and 2 bases at J, with 15 bases between the two ends. CDR3 size: 14 residues. This CDR3 reads CATLPSGPYNEQFF. CDR3 DNA sequence: TGTGCCACCCTACCGAGTGGGCCCTACAATGAGCAGTTCTTC.

This chain connects TRBV11-2 to TRBJ1-6, with D unresolved. V lost 1 base and J 7 bases, leaving 17 bases between the germline ends. Germline V gives CDR1 SGHAT, CDR2 FQNNGV. The CDR3 covers 17 residues. CDR3 coding DNA: TGTGCCAGCAGCTTAGTACCCCTTTATGTAGCAAATTCACCCCTCCACTTT. Its protein is CASSLVPLYVANSPLHF. Using reference TRBV11-2 and TRBJ1-6 for the parts outside the CDR3, the full variable domain is EAGVAQSPRYKIIEKRQSVAFWCNPISGHATLYWYQQILGQGPKLLIQFQNNGVVDDSQLPKDRFSAERLKGVDSTLKIQPAKLEDSAVYLCASSLVPLYVANSPLHFGNGTRLTVT.

The J gene is TRBJ2-3, the V gene TRBV11-3; 9 bases line up with TRBD2. Germline V lookup: CDR1 SGHNT, CDR2 YENEEA. Trimming cost V 2 bases and J 3 bases; bases outside gene matches: 3. The CDR3 totals 15 residues. CDR3 coding DNA: TGTGCCAGCAGCTTAAAAGCGGGAGGTACAGATACGCAGTATTTT. Translation gives CASSLKAGGTDTQYF.

V is TRBV7-2 and J is TRBJ1-1; possibly TRBD1 for D (5 bases). Germline loops: CDR1 SGHTA, CDR2 FQGNSA. Deletions cut 5 bases from V and 1 base from J, with 14 bases between. This CDR3 has 15 amino acids. In DNA, the CDR3 is TGTGCCAGCAGCCCGCGAGGACAAAGGAACACTGAAGCTTTCTTT. Translating gives CASSPRGQRNTEAFF.

The rearrangement joins TRBV28 to TRBJ2-5; 16 bases map to TRBD2. The germline gives CDR1 MDHEN, CDR2 SYDVKM. Losses at the gene ends were 1 base for V and 5 bases for J; bases not matched to a gene: 10. The CDR3 runs 19 residues. In DNA form, the CDR3 reads TGTGCCAGCAGTTTATATCCGGGACTAGCGGGAGGGCCTAGGGAGACCCAGTACTTC. This gives the protein CASSLYPGLAGGPRETQYF.

V is TRBV30 and J is TRBJ1-1; D ambiguous. The CDR3 sequence is 12 residues long. The germline V gene has CDR1 GTSNPN and CDR2 SVGIG (reference sequence). Between the trimmed V and J ends, which lost 4 bases and 1 base, there was a span of 7 bases. CDR3 sequence: CAWMRENTEAFF. The CDR3 region has the DNA TGTGCCTGGATGAGGGAGAACACTGAAGCTTTCTTT.

V and J are TRBV2 and TRBJ1-2; no reliable D call. The ends were cut back, 4 bases at V and 7 bases at J, with 13 bases in the middle. Germline CDR1 is SNHLY and CDR2 is FYNNEI. This CDR3 has 13 amino acids. This chain's CDR3 is CASSGQVGVGYTF. DNA of the CDR3: TGTGCCAGCAGTGGGCAGGTCGGGGTTGGCTACACCTTC.

V and J are TRBV13 and TRBJ2-3; a possible D gene is TRBD2 (6 bases). This CDR3 is built from 20 residues. Germline CDR1 is PRHDT and CDR2 is FYEKMQ (reference sequence). V was cut by 5 bases and J by 4 bases, with 31 bases left in between. CDR3 in DNA: TGTGCCAGCAGCCACTCCCCGGCGGCCCCAGGAAGGGCGGGGCCAGATACGCAGTATTTT. Translated, it gives CASSHSPAAPGRAGPDTQYF. The entire variable domain, with the rest obtained from reference TRBV13 and TRBJ2-3, is as follows: AAGVIQSPRHLIKEKRETATLKCYPIPRHDTVYWYQQGPGQDPQFLISFYEKMQSDKGSIPDRFSAQQFSDYHSELNMSSLELGDSALYFCASSHSPAAPGRAGPDTQYFGPGTRLTVL.

The chain carries TRBV10-2 and TRBJ1-1; 8 nucleotides align to TRBD1. V trimming: 5 bases; J trimming: 0 bases; junction bases outside the gene matches: 20. The CDR3 is 20 amino acids. CDR1 WSHSY and CDR2 SAAADI come from the germline V gene. DNA of the CDR3: TGCGCCAGCAGTTCGGTGGGGACAGGCGCTCTTTCTTCGATGAACACTGAAGCTTTCTTT. This gives the protein CASSSVGTGALSSMNTEAFF.

CDR3 sequence reads: CASSLLGDRTGELFF. CDR3 in DNA: TGCGCCAGCAGCTTATTGGGGGACAGGACCGGGGAGCTGTTTTTT. The chain employs TRBV5-1 and TRBJ2-2, with 8 nucleotides matching TRBD1. The CDR3 is 15 residues long. V gave up 2 bases and J gave up 5 bases; unmatched junction bases: 5. Germline CDR1 is SGHRS and CDR2 is YFSETQ.

The rearrangement joins TRBV19 to TRBJ1-1; TRBD1 aligns across 8 bases. The CDR3 extends over 15 amino acids. CDR1 LNHDA and CDR2 SQIVND come from the germline V gene (reference sequence). V shed 3 bases and J 6 bases; nucleotides not matched to a gene: 9. The CDR3 DNA sequence: TGTGCCAGTAGTATTATACAGGGGGAAGGGTCTGAAGCTTTCTTT. Translating gives CASSIIQGEGSEAFF.

The chain employs TRBV12-3 or TRBV12-4 and TRBJ1-1; D gene unclear. V was trimmed by 8 bases and J by 3 bases, leaving 13 bases between them. The CDR3 consists of 13 residues. The CDR3 loop is CASSFNGDTEAFF. CDR3 sequence (DNA): TGTGCCAGCTCCTTCAACGGGGACACTGAAGCTTTCTTT.

This chain links TRBV6-2 or TRBV6-3 with TRBJ1-5; unclear D gene. This CDR3 spans 14 amino acids. The germline V and J ends were trimmed by 6 bases and 6 bases, with 15 bases remaining between them. Germline CDR1 MNHEY, CDR2 SVGEGT. CDR3 bases: TGTGCCAGCAGCTTACAAGGAGGCGGTCAGCCCCAGCATTTT. Protein product: CASSLQGGGQPQHF.

The chain uses TRBV19 and TRBJ2-3; 16 bases line up with TRBD2. The CDR3 runs to 18 residues. The junction had 10 bases not matched to a gene; V was cut back by 4 bases and J by 6 bases. Germline V gene sequence: CDR1 LNHDA, CDR2 SQIVND (reference sequence). The DNA for the CDR3 is TGTGCCAGTAGTACCACCCGGGGACTAGCGGGGGGGAGGGATACGCAGTATTTT. This translates into CASSTTRGLAGGRDTQYF.